A selection of T cell receptor beta chains follows, all from one sample in a study of blood T cell repertoires in COVID-19. Profiled with immunoSEQ multiplex PCR; TCRdb holds only in-frame clones, not every one. The repertoire holds some 52,000 clones, with around 84% as singletons. Material for sequencing was peripheral blood. These TCRs come from a middle-aged man with acute or convalescent COVID-19. CDR3s include the opening cysteine and the closing phenylalanine or tryptophan. The order of the fields is clone size, J gene, V gene, D gene, CDR3 protein, CDR3 DNA. A D gene is named only where the DNA matches it firmly. The size entry is marked missing in some rows and otherwise reads once, few, many or a size class.

- | TRBJ1-6 | TRBV28 | TRBD1 | CASFPRRTGWRYNSPLHF | TGTGCCAGCTTCCCGCGCCGGACAGGCTGGCGATATAATTCACCCCTCCACTTT
- | TRBJ2-1 | TRBV9 | - | CASSVAPQGRSYNEQFF | TGTGCCAGCAGCGTAGCCCCACAGGGACGCTCCTACAATGAGCAGTTCTTC
few | TRBJ2-7 | TRBV3-1/TRBV3-2 | - | CASSQVWRPSSYEQYF | TGTGCCAGCAGCCAAGTTTGGAGGCCAAGCTCCTACGAGCAGTACTTC
- | TRBJ1-2 | TRBV5-1 | - | CASSPTEGNYGYTF | TGCGCCAGCAGCCCTACTGAGGGAAACTATGGCTACACCTTC
- | TRBJ1-1 | TRBV18 | - | CASSPQGGTEAFF | TGTGCCAGCTCACCACAGGGAGGAACTGAAGCTTTCTTT
- | TRBJ1-5 | TRBV28 | - | CAHGRGQPQHF | TGTGCCCACGGAAGGGGTCAGCCCCAGCATTTT
- | TRBJ2-1 | TRBV5-4 | TRBD1 | CASSRDRGAYNEQFF | TGTGCCAGCAGCCGAGACAGGGGGGCCTACAATGAGCAGTTCTTC
- | TRBJ2-6 | TRBV4-1 | - | CASSALGSGANVLTF | TGCGCCAGCAGCGCTCTCGGTTCGGGGGCCAACGTCCTGACTTTC
once | TRBJ1-6 | TRBV28 | - | CASSLNSPLHF | TGTGCCAGCAGTCTTAATTCACCCCTCCACTTT
few | TRBJ2-7 | TRBV7-9 | TRBD1 | CASSHRDRAYEQYF | TGTGCCAGCAGTCACCGGGACAGGGCCTACGAGCAGTACTTC
- | TRBJ2-5 | TRBV19 | TRBD1 | CASTQGAMETQYF | TGTGCCAGTACACAGGGGGCGATGGAGACCCAGTACTTC
- | TRBJ2-5 | TRBV11-2 | - | CASSFEAGWQETQYF | TGTGCCAGCAGCTTTGAGGCGGGATGGCAAGAGACCCAGTACTTC
- | TRBJ1-1 | TRBV30 | TRBD1 | CAWTGTQGSVTEAFF | TGTGCCTGGACCGGAACACAGGGGTCGGTCACTGAAGCTTTCTTT
- | TRBJ1-1 | TRBV27 | TRBD1 | CASSPPDRGRTEAFF | TGTGCCAGCAGTCCCCCGGACAGGGGGCGTACTGAAGCTTTCTTT
- | TRBJ1-2 | TRBV2 | - | CASTYLGGNYGYTF | TGTGCCAGCACCTATCTTGGGGGGAACTATGGCTACACCTTC
- | TRBJ2-1 | TRBV27 | - | CASSWVASYNEQFF | TGTGCCAGCAGTTGGGTGGCTAGCTACAATGAGCAGTTCTTC
few | TRBJ2-7 | TRBV5-1 | - | CASSLPAYEQYF | TGCGCCAGCAGCTTGCCAGCCTACGAGCAGTACTTC
once | TRBJ2-5 | TRBV5-3 | TRBD2 | CARSLSKGLAGGETQYF | TGTGCCAGAAGCTTGTCAAAGGGCCTAGCGGGGGGCGAGACCCAGTACTTC
few | TRBJ1-6 | TRBV7-9 | - | CASRTQGRLNSPLHF | TGTGCCAGCAGGACCCAGGGGAGACTGAATTCACCCCTCCACTTT
- | TRBJ2-2 | TRBV27 | TRBD1 | CATLDRGNTGELFF | TGTGCCACCTTGGACAGGGGCAACACCGGGGAGCTGTTTTTT
- | TRBJ2-1 | TRBV18 | TRBD1 | CASSPTTGGRSSYNEQFF | TGTGCCAGCTCACCGACGACAGGGGGCCGAAGCTCCTACAATGAGCAGTTCTTC
- | TRBJ2-1 | TRBV7-8 | - | CASSPQYEQFF | TGTGCCAGCAGCCCCCAATATGAGCAGTTCTTC
- | TRBJ2-3 | TRBV9 | - | CASSVGASESDTQYF | TGTGCCAGCAGCGTAGGGGCTAGCGAATCCGATACGCAGTATTTT
- | TRBJ2-7 | TRBV6-5 | - | CASRPWTGSYEQYF | TGTGCCAGCAGACCCTGGACGGGATCCTACGAGCAGTACTTC
- | TRBJ2-3 | TRBV2 | TRBD1 | CASRQTGGERDTQYF | TGTGCCAGCAGACAGACAGGGGGGGAAAGGGATACGCAGTATTTT
once | TRBJ2-3 | TRBV9 | TRBD1 | CASSPSGQGFSTDTQYF | TGTGCCAGCAGCCCTAGTGGACAGGGTTTTAGCACAGATACGCAGTATTTT
- | TRBJ2-1 | TRBV13 | TRBD2 | CASSLATSGNHNEQFF | TGTGCCAGCAGCTTAGCGACTAGCGGGAATCACAATGAGCAGTTCTTC
- | TRBJ1-1 | TRBV14 | - | CASSRQVDTEAFF | TGTGCCAGCAGCCGGCAGGTGGACACTGAAGCTTTCTTT
- | TRBJ2-6 | TRBV27 | - | CASSLTGSGANVLTF | TGTGCCAGCAGCCTTACAGGCTCTGGGGCCAACGTCCTGACTTTC
- | TRBJ2-5 | TRBV21-1 | - | CASIGQRMEETQYF | TGTGCCAGCATCGGCCAGCGGATGGAAGAGACCCAGTACTTC